One and the same sample provided the 22 T cell receptor beta chains below, sequenced in a study of identical twins. TCRdb re-called the 5' RACE reads with MiXCR, one entry per CDR3 protein. The data show hundreds of thousands of distinct CDR3 sequences, 7.1% seen once. This sample was also put to use in a study of yellow fever vaccine responses in identical twins.

What was sequenced was PBMCs. The source of these receptors is a woman younger than 35 in good health.

This clonotype occurred many times. This sequence joins TRBV3-1 and TRBJ2-2; D not certain. V was pared by 0 bases and J by 4 bases, with 9 bases between. Germline V gene data show CDR1 as LGHDT and CDR2 as YNNKEL (reference sequence). The CDR3 is 15 amino acids. CDR3: CASSQDRLVTGELFF. The CDR3 nucleotides read TGTGCCAGCAGCCAAGATAGACTGGTCACCGGGGAGCTGTTTTTT.

This clonotype was detected only a few times. The rearrangement links TRBV12-3 or TRBV12-4 to TRBJ2-7, with 13 bases fitting TRBD2. Trimming cost V 4 bases and J 4 bases; bases outside gene matches: 7. The length of the CDR3 is 16 residues. The CDR3 spells CASSSTGTSGKYEQYF. CDR3 DNA sequence: TGTGCCAGCAGTTCCACCGGGACTAGCGGGAAATACGAGCAGTACTTC.

The chain employs TRBV25-1 and TRBJ2-6; D remains unclear. Deletions cut 5 bases from V and 4 bases from J, with 6 bases between. From germline, CDR1 is MGHDK and CDR2 SYGVNS. This CDR3 is built from 13 residues. DNA for the CDR3: TGTGCCAGCAGTAGTGCCGGGGCCAACGTCCTGACTTTC. Its translation: CASSSAGANVLTF.

This clonotype was recorded a few times. V gene TRBV5-1 combines with J gene TRBJ2-3, with 9 positions matching TRBD2. The junction had 7 bases not matched to a gene; V was cut back by 4 bases and J by 1 base. Germline V gene data show CDR1 as SGHRS and CDR2 as YFSETQ. The CDR3 loop spans 16 amino acids. The CDR3 coding sequence is TGCGCCAGCAGCCCGAATGTAGCGGGGGGCACAGATACGCAGTATTTT. Encoded protein: CASSPNVAGGTDTQYF.

J is TRBJ2-1 and V is TRBV2; D is possibly TRBD1 or TRBD2 (5 bases each). Germline CDR1 SNHLY, CDR2 FYNNEI. This CDR3 contains 19 residues. The DNA of the CDR3 is TGTACCATCTGTCCTCCCTGGGGACGACGGCCCTCCTCCTACAATGAGCAGTTCTTC. Encoded protein: CTICPPWGRRPSSYNEQFF.

This clonotype has at least ten counts. This chain connects TRBV12-3 or TRBV12-4 to TRBJ2-2; perhaps TRBD2 as D (5 bases). This CDR3 comprises 15 residues. V lost 1 base, J lost 5 bases, and 11 bases lay in between. Here the CDR3 DNA reads TGTGCCAGCAGTTTAGTTAACAGACTAACCGGGGAGCTGTTTTTT. Protein sequence: CASSLVNRLTGELFF.

This chain connects TRBV28 to TRBJ1-1, with D possibly TRBD1 on 6 matching bases. This CDR3 has 15 amino acids. V lost 7 bases to trimming and J lost 4 bases, with 19 bases between them. The germline CDR1 and CDR2 sequences are MDHEN and SYDVKM. CDR3 DNA: TGTGCCAGCAAAAAAGTCGGGCAGGGGTTCACTGAAGCTTTCTTT. Its translation is CASKKVGQGFTEAFF.

This clonotype was recorded at least ten times. The chain couples TRBV28 to TRBJ2-1, with D possibly being TRBD1 (6 bases). The V gene's germline CDR1 is MDHEN and CDR2 SYDVKM. V gave up 2 bases and J gave up 3 bases, with 14 bases separating them. This CDR3 spans 16 amino acids. CDR3 bases: TGTGCCAGCAGTTTAGGACCCCGAGGGGGCTACAATGAGCAGTTCTTC. Its translation: CASSLGPRGGYNEQFF.

This clonotype has just a few counts. This chain joins TRBV15 and TRBJ2-5; D gene uncertain. Per germline, CDR1 LNHNV and CDR2 YYDKDF (reference sequence). Trimming took off 0 bases at V and 5 bases at J, with 10 bases between the two ends. This CDR3 comprises 14 residues. This CDR3 reads CATSREKVGETQYF. The CDR3 DNA reads TGTGCCACCAGCAGAGAGAAGGTGGGGGAGACCCAGTACTTC.

Many counts were recorded for this clonotype. The V and J genes are TRBV10-3 and TRBJ1-2; D gene uncertain. Trimming pared 8 bases from V and 6 bases from J, leaving 10 bases between. CDR3 length equals 11 residues. The V gene's germline CDR1 is ENHRY and CDR2 SYGVKD. The CDR3 here is CAIGRLDGYTF. CDR3 DNA sequence: TGTGCCATCGGGAGGTTGGATGGCTACACCTTC.

This clonotype was detected only a few times. The rearrangement links TRBV12-3 or TRBV12-4 to TRBJ2-3; D gene unclear. Trimming shortened V by 1 base and J by 4 bases, and 9 bases separated the two germline ends. CDR3 length: 14 residues. CDR3 amino acids: CASSLVGSADTQYF. The CDR3 nucleotides are TGTGCCAGCAGTTTAGTTGGGTCTGCAGATACGCAGTATTTT.

Ten or more counts support this clonotype. This sequence joins TRBV3-1 and TRBJ1-6, with TRBD1 matching 7 bases. V gave up 3 bases and J gave up 7 bases; unmatched junction bases: 3. The CDR3 spans 14 residues. Per the germline V gene, CDR1 is LGHDT and CDR2 is YNNKEL (reference sequence). CDR3 amino acids: CASSHPQGNSPLHF. The CDR3 nucleotides are TGTGCCAGCAGCCACCCACAGGGGAATTCACCCCTCCACTTT.

This clonotype appeared a few times. The CDR3 DNA is TGTGCCATGGCGGCGGCGCGGGGAGGGACAGATACGCAGTATTTT. Translated, it gives CAMAAARGGTDTQYF. V gene TRBV10-3 combines with J gene TRBJ2-3, with 7 bases identical to TRBD2. Germline assignment: CDR1 ENHRY and CDR2 SYGVKD. The CDR3 has 15 amino acids. V lost 9 bases to trimming and J lost 3 bases; unmatched junction nucleotides: 12.

This clonotype was observed a few times. The chain couples TRBV28 to TRBJ2-7; 8 bases match TRBD1. The germline CDR1 and CDR2 sequences are MDHEN and SYDVKM. With 6 bases clipped from V and 6 bases from J, the junction kept 13 bases outside the gene matches. The CDR3 runs to 15 residues. The CDR3 reads CASRPGHKTGVEQYF. The CDR3 nucleotides read TGTGCCAGCAGACCGGGACACAAGACAGGGGTCGAGCAGTACTTC.

Ten or more counts support this clonotype. This sequence joins TRBV5-5 and TRBJ2-1; 8 bases are shared with TRBD2. Trimming took 0 bases from V and 5 from J; bases not matched to a gene: 4. Germline assignment: CDR1 SGHKS and CDR2 YYEKEE (reference sequence). The CDR3 runs 15 residues. CDR3 coding DNA: TGTGCCAGCAGCTTGGGACGGGGGGGGAACAATGAGCAGTTCTTC. This gives the protein CASSLGRGGNNEQFF.

V is TRBV20-1 and J is TRBJ2-7; no definite D call. This CDR3 contains 14 residues. The V gene's germline CDR1 is DFQATT and CDR2 SNEGSKA (reference sequence). V was trimmed by 1 base and J by 1 base, leaving 11 bases between them. The CDR3 here is CSARVYNPSYEQYF. The CDR3, as DNA: TGCAGTGCTAGAGTGTACAACCCATCCTACGAGCAGTACTTC.

This chain connects TRBV7-8 to TRBJ2-5, with TRBD2 as a possible D gene (6 bases). V lost 7 bases, J lost 5 bases, and 14 bases lay in between. Germline loops: CDR1 SGHVS, CDR2 FQNEAQ. The CDR3 totals 13 residues. The CDR3 spells CASTKRAGETQYF. The CDR3 coding sequence is TGTGCCAGCACTAAGCGGGCGGGGGAGACCCAGTACTTC.

This clonotype was picked up many times. The J gene is TRBJ2-3, the V gene TRBV15; 7 bases are shared with TRBD2. CDR1 is LNHNV, CDR2 YYDKDF, per germline (reference sequence). The trim removed 3 bases at V and 2 bases at J, leaving 8 bases unmatched. This CDR3 contains 16 residues. The CDR3 loop reads CATSSSGGLTTDTQYF. CDR3 nucleotides: TGTGCCACCAGCAGCTCGGGGGGTCTTACCACAGATACGCAGTATTTT.

This clonotype has a handful of counts. The V call is TRBV27, the J call TRBJ1-2; TRBD1 agrees at 7 bases. V gave up 2 bases and J gave up 3 bases; unmatched junction bases: 9. The CDR3 is 16 residues long. CDR1 and CDR2 (germline): MNHEY, SMNVEV (reference sequence). CDR3 protein: CASSLQGGSTHYGYTF. The CDR3, as DNA: TGTGCCAGCAGTTTACAAGGGGGCTCGACTCACTATGGCTACACCTTC.

V is TRBV7-8 and J is TRBJ2-7, with D maybe TRBD2 (5 bases). Trimming removed 8 bases from V and 6 bases from J, with 20 bases in between. Germline V gives CDR1 SGHVS, CDR2 FQNEAQ. The CDR3 extends over 14 amino acids. This CDR3 reads CASLPGPLAGEQYF. The CDR3 region has the DNA TGTGCCAGCCTCCCTGGGCCTCTAGCCGGCGAGCAGTACTTC. Full variable domain (missing parts from reference TRBV7-8 and TRBJ2-7): GAGVSQSPRYKVAKRGQDVALRCDPISGHVSLFWYQQALGQGPEFLTYFQNEAQLDKSGLPSDRFFAERPEGSVSTLKIQRTQQEDSAVYLCASLPGPLAGEQYFGPGTRLTVT.

Only a few counts were recorded for this clonotype. An end of the junction does not agree with germline; a read error may underlie this. The chain couples TRBV12-3 or TRBV12-4 to TRBJ2-2, with 11 bases aligning to TRBD2. CDR3 length: 16 residues. CDR3 protein: CASSIAGGMNTGELFF. The CDR3 bases are TGTGCCAGCAGTATAGCGGGAGGGATGAACACCGGGGAGCTGTTTTTT.

This clonotype came up many times. V is TRBV24-1 and J is TRBJ2-1; either TRBD1 or TRBD2 may supply D (5 bases each). Trimming left V 4 bases short and J 0 bases short, with 21 bases between. CDR1 KGHDR and CDR2 SFDVKD come from the germline V gene. The CDR3 sequence is 19 residues long. For the CDR3, the DNA is TGTGCCACCAGTGACCGGGACCGAGGCATCTTGAGCTCCTACAATGAGCAGTTCTTC. Protein: CATSDRDRGILSSYNEQFF.